This T cell receptor beta chain was sequenced during a study of T-cell reconstitution after alpha-beta-depleted transplantation in children (dated by TCRdb to the mid-2010s). In terms of the full investigation: Using TCR repertoire profiling, the study quantitatively followed how T-cell immune reconstitution unfolded in children after TCRalphabeta/CD19-depleted allogeneic hematopoietic cell transplantation.

The library was produced with PCR. Sequenced using an Illumina HiSeq 2500. Molecular barcoding was employed in the preparation of TCR libraries, with unique molecular identifiers being used to normalize TCRbeta repertoire quantification. The public reads were run again by TCRdb, first through fastp at Q25 and then through MiXCR, and only productive beta chains were kept. Rows with a matching CDR3 protein are joined into one entry that keeps the most common DNA and genes. This sample lists 350,000 to 450,000 distinct CDR3 sequences; roughly 14% were detected once. 3.5% to 4.5% of the sample is in the top ten clones. This clonotype was seen repeatedly, ten times or more. It lacks a known antigen. The sample holds no much larger clone one base away, and base qualities are not on file. Ends trimmed: V by 1 base, J by 7 bases; bases unmatched to a gene: 4. The CDR3 starts with the cysteine, ends with the phenylalanine, and has 14 residues. The sequence is cut down to CDR3 DNA, 42 bases in frame from base 1. The germline V gene supplies CDR1 SGHTA and CDR2 FQGNSA.

The clonotype was recovered from a human donor who donated a stem cell graft to a child with Fanconi anemia. This sample comprised PBMCs, obtained from the stem cell graft. This chain joins TRBV7-2 to TRBJ2-4; the junction holds 7 bases that match TRBD1. The nucleotide sequence is TGTGCCAGCAGCTTAGGACAGGGTAGTAACATTCAGTACTTC. Its translation is CASSLGQGSNIQYF.